These 15 T cell receptor beta chains were sequenced from one sample in a study of regulatory T cells in long-lasting Graves disease. The time point: persistent/refractory GD, antithyroid drugs over 5 years with positive TRAb. Making the TCR library involved RNA that had been extracted from PBMCs. Arm-PCR of CDR3 regions and iRepertoire HTBI primers were used to build TCR beta libraries. TCRdb reprocessed the multiplex PCR reads with MiXCR, giving one entry per CDR3 protein. The sample records hundreds of thousands of distinct CDR3 sequences, 21% being singletons. The sample in question was peripheral blood mononuclear cells (PBMCs), obtained when the disease was refractory, from a patient treated with antithyroid drugs. These receptor sequences come from a female donor with Graves disease.

This clonotype has a count of ten or more. The rearrangement joins TRBV20-1 to TRBJ2-7; D uncertain. This CDR3 region has 14 residues. V lost 0 bases, J lost 2 bases, and 11 bases lay in between. In germline, CDR1 is DFQATT, CDR2 SNEGSKA (reference sequence). CDR3 sequence reads: CSARDRAATYEQYF. The CDR3 nucleotides are TGCAGTGCTAGAGATCGGGCCGCAACCTACGAGCAGTACTTC.

The chain employs TRBV11-2 and TRBJ2-7; D remains unclear. V was clipped by 2 bases and J by 7 bases, with 15 bases between them. Germline CDR1 SGHAT, CDR2 FQNNGV. The CDR3 contains 14 residues. CDR3 in DNA: TGTGCCAGCAGCTTAACCGACTCGGCCAGGGAGCAGTACTTC. It translates to CASSLTDSAREQYF.

This clonotype was seen ten or more times. The chain carries TRBV6-1 and TRBJ1-5; maybe TRBD1 (5 bases). This CDR3 contains 16 residues. The V end lost 5 bases, the J end lost 2 bases, and 16 bases lay between the germline ends. Looked up from germline, CDR1 is MNHNS and CDR2 is SASEGT. The CDR3 is CASSRGPSRGNQPQHF. In DNA, the CDR3 is TGTGCCAGCAGTAGGGGACCCTCGAGAGGCAATCAGCCCCAGCATTTT.

The V call is TRBV14, the J call TRBJ2-2; 8 nucleotides align to TRBD2. The CDR3 sequence is 24 residues long. The ends lost 0 bases at V and 1 base at J; junction bases unmatched: 25. Germline CDR1 is SGHDN and CDR2 is FVKESK. The CDR3 protein is CASSQDWTPAGAASGSRNTGELFF. CDR3 nucleotide sequence: TGTGCCAGCAGCCAAGATTGGACTCCGGCGGGCGCCGCAAGCGGGAGTCGGAACACCGGGGAGCTGTTTTTT.

CDR3 DNA: TGTGCCAGTAGTAACCGGGCTTCTAATGAAAAACTGTTTTTT. Amino acid sequence: CASSNRASNEKLFF. The chain links TRBV19 to TRBJ1-4; no clear D. The length of the CDR3 is 14 residues. Germline values: CDR1 LNHDA, CDR2 SQIVND (reference sequence). Trimming cost V 4 bases and J 3 bases, with 9 bases left between them.

This clonotype was observed a few times. One end of the junction fails to match germline, which may point to a read error. The rearrangement uses TRBV27 and TRBJ2-4; 12 bases map to TRBD2. The CDR3 runs to 12 residues. Germline lookup yields CDR1 MNHEY and CDR2 SMNVEV (reference sequence). CDR3 amino acids: CASRTSGSPEFF. The CDR3 region has the DNA TGTGCCAGCAGGACTAGCGGGAGCCCTGAGTTCTTC.

This clonotype was counted a few times. The chain has TRBV6-5 and TRBJ2-2; the match to TRBD1 covers 10 bases. Trimming at V came to 2 bases and at J to 7 bases, leaving 4 bases not matched to a gene. The CDR3 has 15 residues. Germline CDR1 reads MNHEY; CDR2 reads SVGAGI. The CDR3, as DNA: TGTGCCAGCAGTTACGCCCGGACAGGGGGCGGGGAGCTGTTTTTT. Protein product: CASSYARTGGGELFF.

This clonotype was detected ten times or more. V and J are TRBV30 and TRBJ2-7; 15 bases line up with TRBD2. V dropped 6 bases and J dropped 6; count of bases not matched to a gene: 3. Germline V gene sequence: CDR1 GTSNPN, CDR2 SVGIG (reference sequence). This CDR3 has 13 amino acids. CDR3 DNA: TGTGCCTGTTCGGGACTAGCGGGAGGCGAGCAGTACTTC. It yields the protein CACSGLAGGEQYF.

There are a few counts of this clonotype. V gene TRBV6-1 combines with J gene TRBJ1-3; D is perhaps TRBD1 (5 bases). The CDR3 is 13 residues long. Germline V lookup: CDR1 MNHNS, CDR2 SASEGT. V was shortened by 6 bases and J by 7 bases, with 13 bases between the two germline ends. The CDR3 reads CASSRGRGNTIYF. CDR3 DNA sequence: TGTGCCAGCAGCCGGGGGAGAGGGAACACCATATATTTT.

The gene calls are TRBV9 and TRBJ2-5; TRBD2 matches 11 bases. The CDR3 is 17 residues long. With V trimmed by 0 bases and J by 5 bases, 9 bases remained unmatched. Germline assignment: CDR1 SGDLS and CDR2 YYNGEE. CDR3 loop: CASSVESSGRAAETQYF. The CDR3 DNA reads TGTGCCAGCAGCGTAGAAAGTAGCGGGAGGGCCGCGGAGACCCAGTACTTC.

This clonotype was found many times. J is TRBJ2-7 and V is TRBV6-1; weak D call: TRBD2 (6 bases). V gave up 5 bases and J gave up 0 bases, with 17 bases separating them. CDR3 size: 16 residues. CDR1 MNHNS and CDR2 SASEGT come from the germline V gene. The DNA of the CDR3 is TGTGCCAGCAGTACCACCTTAGCGGCCAGCTCCTACGAGCAGTACTTC. This translates into CASSTTLAASSYEQYF.

The rearrangement uses TRBV7-9 and TRBJ2-5; 7 nucleotides agree with TRBD1. Trimming took 2 bases from V and 0 from J; bases not matched to a gene: 12. The CDR3 spans 18 residues. Germline CDR1 reads SEHNR; CDR2 reads FQNEAQ (reference sequence). The CDR3 reads CASSLSRGTAPYQETQYF. The CDR3 nucleotides read TGTGCCAGCAGCTTATCGAGGGGGACAGCCCCGTACCAAGAGACCCAGTACTTC.

This clonotype was detected only once. Being one base from a much bigger clone, this may be a read error. V gene TRBV27 combines with J gene TRBJ2-5; a weak D match, TRBD1 (5 bases). Per the germline V gene, CDR1 is MNHEY and CDR2 is SMNVEV (reference sequence). There are 11 residues in the CDR3. The CDR3 DNA is TGTGCCCGCAGGGAAGGAGAGACCCAGTACTTC. Translation: CARREGETQYF.

The chain employs TRBV19 and TRBJ2-2; the match to TRBD2 covers 7 bases. CDR1 and CDR2 (germline): LNHDA, SQIVND (reference sequence). The J segment lost 5 bases and the V segment lost 7 bases, leaving 7 bases of the junction unmatched. The CDR3 is 14 amino acids. The CDR3 region is CASTRAGLTGELFF. Here the CDR3 DNA reads TGTGCCAGTACCAGAGCGGGACTAACCGGGGAGCTGTTTTTT. The whole variable domain, filled in from reference TRBV19 and TRBJ2-2, reads DGGITQSPKYLFRKEGQNVTLSCEQNLNHDAMYWYRQDPGQGLRLIYYSQIVNDFQKGDIAEGYSVSREKKESFPLTVTSAQKNPTAFYLCASTRAGLTGELFFGEGSRLTVL.

The rearrangement links TRBV4-1 to TRBJ1-2; a weak D match, TRBD1 (6 bases). CDR1 is MGHRA, CDR2 YSYEKL, per germline. The CDR3 is made up of 15 amino acids. Trimming pared 5 bases from V and 8 bases from J, leaving 21 bases between. CDR3 sequence: CASSGLQGSEGGYTF. The DNA of the CDR3 is TGCGCCAGCAGCGGGCTACAGGGCTCGGAAGGGGGCTACACCTTC.